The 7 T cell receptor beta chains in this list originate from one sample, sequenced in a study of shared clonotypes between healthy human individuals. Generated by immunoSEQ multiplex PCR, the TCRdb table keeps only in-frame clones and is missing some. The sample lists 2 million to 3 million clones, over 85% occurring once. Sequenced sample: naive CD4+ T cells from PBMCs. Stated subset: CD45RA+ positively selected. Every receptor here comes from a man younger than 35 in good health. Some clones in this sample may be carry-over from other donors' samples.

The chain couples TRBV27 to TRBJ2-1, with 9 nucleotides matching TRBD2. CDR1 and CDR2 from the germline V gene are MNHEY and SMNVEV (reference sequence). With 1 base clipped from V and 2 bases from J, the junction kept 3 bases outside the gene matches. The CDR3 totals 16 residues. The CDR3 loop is CASSLLPSGAYNEQFF. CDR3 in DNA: TGTGCCAGCAGTTTATTACCTAGCGGGGCCTACAATGAGCAGTTCTTC.

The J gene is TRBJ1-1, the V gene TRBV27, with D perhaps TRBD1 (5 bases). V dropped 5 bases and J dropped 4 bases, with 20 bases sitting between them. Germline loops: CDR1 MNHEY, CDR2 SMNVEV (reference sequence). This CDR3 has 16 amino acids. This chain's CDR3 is CASSRLPGPEGTEAFF. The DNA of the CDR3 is TGTGCCAGCAGTCGACTCCCGGGACCAGAGGGCACTGAAGCTTTCTTT.

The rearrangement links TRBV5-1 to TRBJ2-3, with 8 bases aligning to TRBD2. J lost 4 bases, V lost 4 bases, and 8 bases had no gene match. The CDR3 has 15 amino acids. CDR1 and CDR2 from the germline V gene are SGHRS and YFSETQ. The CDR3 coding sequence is TGCGCCAGCAGCCCGGGAGGGGCGATTGCAGATACGCAGTATTTT. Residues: CASSPGGAIADTQYF.

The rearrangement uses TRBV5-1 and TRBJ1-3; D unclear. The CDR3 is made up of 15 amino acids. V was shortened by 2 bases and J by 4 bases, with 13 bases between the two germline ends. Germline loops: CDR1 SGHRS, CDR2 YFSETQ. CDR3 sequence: CASSFGGFPGNTIYF. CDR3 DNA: TGCGCCAGCAGCTTTGGTGGGTTCCCCGGAAACACCATATATTTT.

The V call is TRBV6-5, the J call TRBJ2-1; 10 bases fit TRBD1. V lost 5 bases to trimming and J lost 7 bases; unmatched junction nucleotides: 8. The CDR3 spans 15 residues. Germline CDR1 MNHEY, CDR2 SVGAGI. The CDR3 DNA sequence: TGTGCCAGCAGTGGACCGGGACAGGGGTGGAATGAGCAGTTCTTC. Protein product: CASSGPGQGWNEQFF.

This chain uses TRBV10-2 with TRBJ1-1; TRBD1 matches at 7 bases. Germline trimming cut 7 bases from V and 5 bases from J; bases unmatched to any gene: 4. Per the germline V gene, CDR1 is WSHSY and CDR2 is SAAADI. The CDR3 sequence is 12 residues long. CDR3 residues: CASNRGGTEAFF. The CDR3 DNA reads TGCGCCAGCAACAGGGGTGGTACTGAAGCTTTCTTT.

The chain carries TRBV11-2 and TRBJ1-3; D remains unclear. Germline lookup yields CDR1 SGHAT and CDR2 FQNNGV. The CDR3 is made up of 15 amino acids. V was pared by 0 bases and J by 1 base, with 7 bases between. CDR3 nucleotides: TGTGCCAGCAGCTTAGAGGCCGGTTCTGGAAACACCATATATTTT. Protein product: CASSLEAGSGNTIYF.